Presented here are 25 T cell receptor beta chains from one specimen sequenced in a study of PD-1 blockade in mismatch repair-deficient tumors. The data were produced by immunoSEQ multiplex PCR, yet TCRdb's version contains in-frame clones alone and is incomplete. The repertoire holds under 50,000 clones, with approximately 80% as singletons. This specimen was PBMCs, taken approximately 9 months after starting pembrolizumab. The receptors were sampled from an adult with mismatch repair-deficient cancer.

This clone has a handful of counts. The J gene is TRBJ1-6, the V gene TRBV28; 7 nucleotides match TRBD1. This CDR3 is 15 amino acids long. Germline V CDR1 and CDR2: MDHEN, SYDVKM. Trimming at V came to 4 bases and at J to 9 bases, leaving 9 bases not matched to a gene. The CDR3 coding sequence is TGTGCCAGCAGTTCGCAACAGGGGTTAGGTTCACCCCTCCACTTT. This encodes CASSSQQGLGSPLHF.

J is TRBJ1-1 and V is TRBV7-9; no definite D call. The CDR3 has 13 residues. CDR1 and CDR2 from the germline V gene are SEHNR and FQNEAQ (reference sequence). Trimming took off 6 bases at V and 2 bases at J, with 10 bases between the two ends. In DNA form, the CDR3 reads TGTGCCAGCAGGTCTCAGGTTAACACTGAAGCTTTCTTT. Amino acids: CASRSQVNTEAFF.

V usage is TRBV18 and J usage is TRBJ1-1; 8 bases fit TRBD1. Germline values: CDR1 KGHSH, CDR2 LQKENI. The CDR3 has 15 residues. Unmatched junction bases numbered 8, after V lost 7 bases and J lost 1 base. CDR3 sequence reads: CASLIGQGGNTEAFF. The CDR3 nucleotides read TGTGCCAGCTTGATTGGACAGGGAGGGAACACTGAAGCTTTCTTT.

The chain has TRBV5-5 and TRBJ1-2; D not certain. Trimming removed 0 bases from V and 7 bases from J, with 13 bases in between. This CDR3 spans 14 amino acids. The germline V gene has CDR1 SGHKS and CDR2 YYEKEE (reference sequence). The CDR3 spells CASSLAPGNRGYTF. DNA for the CDR3: TGTGCCAGCAGCTTGGCTCCGGGGAACCGTGGCTACACCTTC.

V and J are TRBV30 and TRBJ2-2; a possible D gene is TRBD2 (5 bases). V lost 5 bases, J lost 2 bases, and 12 bases lay in between. The CDR3 length is 14 residues. Germline lookup yields CDR1 GTSNPN and CDR2 SVGIG (reference sequence). CDR3 sequence reads: CAWGPDSNTGELFF. The CDR3 region has the DNA TGTGCCTGGGGCCCGGACTCAAACACCGGGGAGCTGTTTTTT.

The table lists this clone with a count of one. The J gene is TRBJ2-7, the V gene TRBV20-1; D is undetermined. Trimming pared 4 bases from V and 7 bases from J, leaving 11 bases between. The CDR3 sequence is 11 residues long. The V gene's germline CDR1 is DFQATT and CDR2 SNEGSKA (reference sequence). As DNA, the CDR3 is TGCAGTGCTATGCTTGAGTGGGAGCAGTACTTC. Amino acids: CSAMLEWEQYF.

The chain carries TRBV6-6 and TRBJ1-6; no clear D gene. V was clipped by 7 bases and J by 7 bases, with 17 bases between them. Germline assignment: CDR1 MNHNY and CDR2 SVGAGI (reference sequence). The CDR3 runs 15 residues. The CDR3 reads CASTSGGRKNSPLHF. CDR3 nucleotide sequence: TGTGCCAGCACCTCCGGAGGGCGGAAAAATTCACCCCTCCACTTT.

The V gene is TRBV15, the J gene TRBJ1-5, with a tentative D call TRBD1 (6 bases). The length of the CDR3 is 16 residues. V was pared by 2 bases and J by 0 bases, with 11 bases between. CDR1 is LNHNV and CDR2 is YYDKDF in the germline V gene (reference sequence). CDR3 loop: CATSRIRGNSNQPQHF. The CDR3 DNA sequence: TGTGCCACCAGCAGAATCAGGGGAAATAGCAATCAGCCCCAGCATTTT.

This clone has a single count. The chain has TRBV9 and TRBJ1-1; tentatively, D is TRBD1 (5 bases). Germline V gene data show CDR1 as SGDLS and CDR2 as YYNGEE. V shed 0 bases and J shed 4 bases, with 10 bases lying between them. The CDR3 length is 14 residues. CDR3: CASSVATEVTEAFF. In DNA form, the CDR3 reads TGTGCCAGCAGCGTAGCGACAGAAGTCACTGAAGCTTTCTTT.

A single count supports this clone. The chain is built from TRBV5-1 and TRBJ1-1; D is unclear. The CDR3 consists of 13 residues. The germline CDR1 and CDR2 sequences are SGHRS and YFSETQ. Trimming left V 2 bases short and J 6 bases short, with 11 bases between. The CDR3 sequence is CASSLVPSSEAFF. CDR3 nucleotides: TGCGCCAGCAGCTTAGTGCCGAGTTCTGAAGCTTTCTTT.

The chain joins TRBV7-2 to TRBJ2-2; possibly TRBD2 for D (6 bases). The CDR3 has 16 residues. Germline lookup yields CDR1 SGHTA and CDR2 FQGNSA. The germline V and J ends were trimmed by 5 bases and 5 bases, with 18 bases remaining between them. CDR3 DNA sequence: TGTGCCAGCAGCCCTAAGGTGACCAGCGGGACCGGGGAGCTGTTTTTT. It translates to CASSPKVTSGTGELFF.

This sequence joins TRBV5-1 and TRBJ1-2, with 10 bases identical to TRBD1. The CDR3 has 17 amino acids. Unmatched junction bases numbered 11, after V lost 1 base and J lost 5 bases. In germline, CDR1 is SGHRS, CDR2 YFSETQ. The CDR3 DNA sequence: TGCGCCAGCAGCTTGTCTGTACCGGGACAGGGGAGGTATGGCTACACCTTC. This sequence encodes CASSLSVPGQGRYGYTF.

The J gene is TRBJ1-1, the V gene TRBV2; 7 nucleotides agree with TRBD1. V trimming: 4 bases; J trimming: 1 base; junction bases outside the gene matches: 15. Per the germline V gene, CDR1 is SNHLY and CDR2 is FYNNEI. This CDR3 region has 18 residues. The CDR3 spells CASSGPGQKKQRNTEAFF. In nucleotides, the CDR3 is TGTGCCAGCAGTGGTCCGGGACAGAAAAAGCAGCGGAACACTGAAGCTTTCTTT.

The V call is TRBV5-5, the J call TRBJ1-2; 8 nucleotides align to TRBD1. CDR1 and CDR2 (germline): SGHKS, YYEKEE (reference sequence). The junction had 5 bases not matched to a gene; V was cut back by 3 bases and J by 4 bases. The CDR3 consists of 14 residues. DNA of the CDR3: TGTGCCAGCAGCTCTCAGGGGGCTGGCTATGGCTACACCTTC. Protein product: CASSSQGAGYGYTF.

This chain connects TRBV2 to TRBJ1-2; the D gene is possibly TRBD1 (5 bases). The germline CDR1 and CDR2 sequences are SNHLY and FYNNEI. The germline V and J ends were trimmed by 2 bases and 4 bases, with 8 bases remaining between them. The CDR3 runs to 13 residues. CDR3 DNA sequence: TGTGCCAGCAGTGAACGGGGGATCTATGGCTACACCTTC. Protein product: CASSERGIYGYTF.

This clone was recorded only once. The chain combines TRBV2 with TRBJ2-2; D unresolved. The V end was cut by 5 bases, the J end by 0 bases, with 7 bases between. Germline-derived CDR1 and CDR2 are SNHLY and FYNNEI. This CDR3 has 14 residues. The CDR3 reads CASSSRTNTGELFF. The CDR3 DNA reads TGTGCCAGCAGTTCCAGGACGAACACCGGGGAGCTGTTTTTT.

The chain joins TRBV9 to TRBJ1-6, with D maybe TRBD1 (6 bases). The V end was cut by 3 bases, the J end by 7 bases, with 14 bases between. The CDR3 is 15 residues long. The V gene's germline CDR1 is SGDLS and CDR2 YYNGEE. The CDR3 loop reads CASSANRVGNSPLHF. CDR3 coding DNA: TGTGCCAGCAGCGCAAACAGGGTAGGCAATTCACCCCTCCACTTT.

The chain carries TRBV29-1 and TRBJ2-3; 7 bases map to TRBD2. The CDR3 contains 16 residues. Trimming at V came to 5 bases and at J to 3 bases, leaving 14 bases not matched to a gene. In germline, CDR1 is SQVTM, CDR2 ANQGSEA. The CDR3 protein is CSVQRSPGGWTDTQYF. The CDR3 DNA is TGCAGCGTTCAACGGTCCCCGGGGGGTTGGACAGATACGCAGTATTTT.

The count of this clone is one. This sequence joins TRBV5-4 and TRBJ1-6; 7 positions match TRBD1. The CDR3 consists of 14 residues. The germline CDR1 and CDR2 sequences are SGHNT and YYREEE (reference sequence). Trimming took 4 bases from V and 6 from J; bases not matched to a gene: 4. As DNA, the CDR3 is TGTGCCAGCAGCCCGGGACAGCTTAATTCACCCCTCCACTTT. The encoded protein is CASSPGQLNSPLHF.

J is TRBJ2-1 and V is TRBV29-1, with 7 bases fitting TRBD2. The J segment lost 6 bases and the V segment lost 7 bases, leaving 12 bases of the junction unmatched. This CDR3 is built from 14 residues. Germline V gene sequence: CDR1 SQVTM, CDR2 ANQGSEA. CDR3 in DNA: TGCAGCGGGGACTGGCGGGAGTCAGGCAATGAGCAGTTCTTC. Translating it yields CSGDWRESGNEQFF.

This chain links TRBV2 with TRBJ2-3; TRBD1 matches 8 bases. The germline CDR1 and CDR2 sequences are SNHLY and FYNNEI. The CDR3 is made up of 14 amino acids. V was pared by 5 bases and J by 4 bases, with 5 bases of the junction left unmatched. The CDR3 here is CASSFGQGADTQYF. The CDR3 DNA sequence: TGTGCCAGCAGTTTCGGACAGGGAGCAGATACGCAGTATTTT.

The chain is built from TRBV28 and TRBJ1-1, with D uncertain. Germline V gene lookup returns CDR1 MDHEN and CDR2 SYDVKM. CDR3 length: 14 residues. Trimming stripped 6 bases from V and 1 base from J, with 12 bases between. CDR3 in amino acids: CASSARPGNTEAFF. The CDR3 DNA reads TGTGCCAGCAGCGCCCGCCCGGGGAACACTGAAGCTTTCTTT.

The chain employs TRBV2 and TRBJ2-2, with 7 bases fitting TRBD1. Germline loops: CDR1 SNHLY, CDR2 FYNNEI. The CDR3 contains 14 residues. V shed 5 bases, J shed 5 bases, and the junction held 5 bases outside the gene matches. The CDR3 protein is CASSKLQGTGELFF. CDR3 sequence (DNA): TGTGCCAGCAGTAAACTACAGGGGACCGGGGAGCTGTTTTTT.

The chain carries TRBV2 and TRBJ2-5; 7 positions agree with TRBD2. This CDR3 spans 12 amino acids. V lost 8 bases and J lost 2; bases outside the gene matches: 2. Germline V CDR1 and CDR2: SNHLY, FYNNEI. Written as DNA, the CDR3 is TGTGCCAGCGGACTAGTTCAAGAGACCCAGTACTTC. Protein: CASGLVQETQYF.

V gene TRBV6-1 combines with J gene TRBJ2-1, with 11 bases matching TRBD2. V lost 3 bases and J lost 6; bases outside the gene matches: 4. CDR1 and CDR2 (germline): MNHNS, SASEGT. This CDR3 contains 15 residues. The CDR3 loop reads CASSETSGTPNEQFF. CDR3 bases: TGTGCCAGCAGTGAGACTAGCGGGACGCCCAATGAGCAGTTCTTC.